The 2 T cell receptor beta chains reported below all come from one sample, sequenced in a study of T cell repertoires in cytomegalovirus infection. TCRdb used MiXCR to reprocess the reads, holding one entry per CDR3 protein. The table records approximately 300,000 distinct CDR3 sequences, roughly 29% of them present only once. The antigens for these receptors are not known. Sequencing was performed on cultured PBMCs, taken from culture after CMV antigen stimulation. The receptors were gathered from a human donor in good health (CMV status not recorded). Some clones in this sample may be carry-over from other donors' samples.

A few counts support this clonotype. The V gene is TRBV24-1, the J gene TRBJ2-3; D gene ambiguous. The CDR3 runs 16 residues. V was cut by 0 bases and J by 0 bases, with 9 bases left in between. The germline V gene encodes CDR1 KGHDR and CDR2 SFDVKD. The CDR3 loop reads CATSDLRLSSTDTQYF. The CDR3 DNA reads as TGTGCCACCAGTGATTTGCGTTTATCTAGCACAGATACGCAGTATTTT.

This chain uses TRBV12-3 or TRBV12-4 with TRBJ1-2; D ambiguous. The CDR3 totals 15 residues. V lost 1 base, J lost 1 base, and 10 bases lay in between. CDR3 DNA: TGTGCCAGCAGTTTAGGACTCTCTTTTAACTATGGCTACACCTTC. It translates to CASSLGLSFNYGYTF.